The 15 T cell receptor beta chains below all came from one sample that was sequenced in a study of shared clonotypes between healthy human individuals. The protocol was immunoSEQ multiplex PCR, while the TCRdb copy is restricted to in-frame clones and leaves out a portion. The sample includes about 710,000 clones, roughly 72% of them seen just once. What was sequenced was memory CD4+ T cells sorted from blood. Subset meaning: CD45RA-negative fraction. These receptors were obtained from a woman in her 30s in good health.

The genes are TRBV2 and TRBJ2-3; TRBD2 matches 9 bases. The CDR3 is 14 amino acids. The germline V gene encodes CDR1 SNHLY and CDR2 FYNNEI. Trimming took 8 bases from V and 5 from J; bases not matched to a gene: 8. The CDR3 sequence is CASCSAGGGDTQYF. The DNA for the CDR3 is TGTGCCAGCTGTTCCGCGGGAGGGGGAGATACGCAGTATTTT.

The chain couples TRBV6-5 to TRBJ2-7; TRBD2 might be the D (5 bases). The CDR3 is 15 residues long. V shed 0 bases and J shed 3 bases, with 12 bases lying between them. Germline CDR1 is MNHEY and CDR2 is SVGAGI. As DNA, the CDR3 is TGTGCCAGCAGTTACTCGTCAGCGGAACACTACGAGCAGTACTTC. Amino acid sequence: CASSYSSAEHYEQYF.

The rearrangement uses TRBV19 and TRBJ2-3; 8 positions match TRBD2. The CDR3 runs 16 residues. J was trimmed by 0 bases and V by 4 bases; bases with no gene match: 6. Germline values: CDR1 LNHDA, CDR2 SQIVND (reference sequence). The CDR3 protein is CASSNIASGSTDTQYF. Written as DNA, the CDR3 is TGTGCCAGTAGTAACATCGCTAGCGGGAGCACAGATACGCAGTATTTT. Full variable domain (remainder filled in from reference TRBV19 and TRBJ2-3): DGGITQSPKYLFRKEGQNVTLSCEQNLNHDAMYWYRQDPGQGLRLIYYSQIVNDFQKGDIAEGYSVSREKKESFPLTVTSAQKNPTAFYLCASSNIASGSTDTQYFGPGTRLTVL.

In its sample, this clone was seen a few times. Other DNA sequences in this sample translate to the same CDR3. CDR3: CAWSLRGREAFF. Written as DNA, the CDR3 is TGTGCCTGGAGTCTTAGGGGCCGCGAAGCTTTCTTT. The J gene is TRBJ1-1, the V gene TRBV30; weak D call: TRBD1 (5 bases). This CDR3 has 12 residues. The V and J ends lost 2 bases and 8 bases respectively, with 12 bases between them. Looked up from germline, CDR1 is GTSNPN and CDR2 is SVGIG (reference sequence).

The V call is TRBV7-2, the J call TRBJ1-1; D not certain. The germline V gene has CDR1 SGHTA and CDR2 FQGNSA. The CDR3 consists of 14 residues. V was trimmed by 5 bases and J by 6 bases, leaving 16 bases between them. DNA of the CDR3: TGTGCCAGCAGCCCCAGTGGCACCAACCCTGAAGCTTTCTTT. Protein sequence: CASSPSGTNPEAFF.

This clone was counted a few times. The chain recombines TRBV28 with TRBJ1-2, with D unresolved. The germline V gene has CDR1 MDHEN and CDR2 SYDVKM. Trimming stripped 3 bases from V and 3 bases from J, with 17 bases between. This CDR3 comprises 16 residues. The CDR3 DNA reads TGTGCCAGCAGTTTTAGATGGACCCTAAACTACTATGGCTACACCTTC. Its protein product is CASSFRWTLNYYGYTF.

The chain is built from TRBV19 and TRBJ2-7; 7 nucleotides match TRBD1. Per germline, CDR1 LNHDA and CDR2 SQIVND (reference sequence). The CDR3 runs 14 residues. V gave up 6 bases and J gave up 0 bases; unmatched junction bases: 5. In nucleotides, the CDR3 is TGTGCCAGTAGATCGGGACAGTTCTCCTACGAGCAGTACTTC. Its translation is CASRSGQFSYEQYF.

Of note for this clone: At the DNA level, this CDR3 is encoded by other sequences in the same sample as well. The gene calls are TRBV7-9 and TRBJ1-2, with 7 bases matching TRBD1. Germline assignment: CDR1 SEHNR and CDR2 FQNEAQ (reference sequence). CDR3 length: 14 residues. V gave up 1 base and J gave up 3 bases; unmatched junction bases: 2. The CDR3 loop is CASSLETGHYGYTF. The CDR3 bases are TGTGCCAGCAGCTTAGAGACAGGGCACTATGGCTACACCTTC.

The chain has TRBV29-1 and TRBJ2-5, with D possibly TRBD1 on 5 matching bases. The V end lost 6 bases, the J end lost 5 bases, and 16 bases lay between the germline ends. The CDR3 length is 13 residues. Germline lookup yields CDR1 SQVTM and CDR2 ANQGSEA. CDR3 region: CSVRGHQRETQYF. DNA for the CDR3: TGCAGCGTGAGAGGACATCAGAGGGAGACCCAGTACTTC.

This clone was counted between two and nine times. This chain connects TRBV19 to TRBJ1-5; 7 bases agree with TRBD1. CDR3 size: 13 residues. The junction had 4 bases not matched to a gene; V was cut back by 6 bases and J by 5 bases. Germline V gene lookup returns CDR1 LNHDA and CDR2 SQIVND (reference sequence). The CDR3 is CASRTGEYQPQHF. CDR3 in DNA: TGTGCCAGTAGAACAGGGGAATATCAGCCCCAGCATTTT. Full variable domain (remainder filled in from reference TRBV19 and TRBJ1-5): DGGITQSPKYLFRKEGQNVTLSCEQNLNHDAMYWYRQDPGQGLRLIYYSQIVNDFQKGDIAEGYSVSREKKESFPLTVTSAQKNPTAFYLCASRTGEYQPQHFGDGTRLSIL.

In regard to this clone: The identical CDR3 is also encoded by other nucleotide sequences in the sample. The rearrangement links TRBV4-1 to TRBJ1-5; D unclear. CDR3 length: 16 residues. Germline V gives CDR1 MGHRA, CDR2 YSYEKL. V shed 1 base and J shed 2 bases, with 12 bases lying between them. The CDR3 bases are TGCGCCAGCAGCCAAGTGGTAGCTGGGGGCAATCAGCCCCAGCATTTT. It specifies CASSQVVAGGNQPQHF.

The chain combines TRBV19 with TRBJ1-1, with TRBD1 as a possible D gene (5 bases). Per the germline V gene, CDR1 is LNHDA and CDR2 is SQIVND (reference sequence). CDR3 length equals 12 residues. Between the trimmed V and J ends, which lost 10 bases and 2 bases, there was a span of 11 bases. The CDR3 region is CATSGLNTEAFF. The CDR3 DNA is TGTGCCACATCAGGGTTAAACACTGAAGCTTTCTTT.

V is TRBV10-3 and J is TRBJ1-5; tentatively, D is TRBD1 (6 bases). The CDR3 sequence is 15 residues long. V was shortened by 5 bases and J by 6 bases, with 17 bases between the two germline ends. Germline V gives CDR1 ENHRY, CDR2 SYGVKD. The CDR3 nucleotides are TGTGCCATCAGTTCCACAGGGTTTAGGACTCAGCCCCAGCATTTT. Its translation is CAISSTGFRTQPQHF.

V usage is TRBV10-1 and J usage is TRBJ2-7; 10 bases agree with TRBD1. The junction had 7 bases not matched to a gene; V was cut back by 3 bases and J by 5 bases. CDR3 length: 15 amino acids. Per the germline V gene, CDR1 is WNHNN and CDR2 is SYGVQD (reference sequence). The CDR3 protein is CASSDAGTGDDEQYF. For the CDR3, the DNA is TGCGCCAGCAGTGATGCCGGGACAGGGGACGACGAGCAGTACTTC.

This rearrangement joins TRBV29-1 to TRBJ2-3; D gene ambiguous. V lost 2 bases and J 2 bases, leaving 14 bases between the germline ends. The germline V gene has CDR1 SQVTM and CDR2 ANQGSEA. This CDR3 comprises 15 residues. The CDR3 loop reads CSVEYTVTNTDTQYF. Written as DNA, the CDR3 is TGCAGCGTTGAATATACGGTGACGAACACAGATACGCAGTATTTT.